This entry concerns a single TCR beta chain. The data belong to a study of blood T cell repertoires in COVID-19. Study-wide context: Samples taken during acute and convalescent COVID-19 were collected in the United States, Italy and Spain. The cDNA or gDNA used as material had been derived from T cells, B-cell-depleted T cells, or PBMCs.

CDR3 length: 15 residues. Germline V lookup: CDR1 LNHDA, CDR2 SQIVND (reference sequence). The V end lost 3 bases, the J end lost 8 bases, and 16 bases lay between the germline ends. In the authors' methods: Amplification of reference gene primers was used by the study to estimate nucleated cell counts. The repertoire was sequenced with immunoSEQ multiplex PCR; TCRdb's copy has only in-frame clones and lacks some. V and J calls and clone size are as listed in that table; D and trimming were resolved from the DNA. The sample includes hundreds of thousands of clones, approximately 90% of them seen just once.

The TCR originated in a woman aged 25 to 39 with acute or convalescent COVID-19. Specimen: peripheral blood. This chain links TRBV19 with TRBJ1-4; D not certain. The CDR3 protein is CASSISGAGEEKLFF. CDR3 nucleotides: TGTGCCAGTAGTATTTCCGGAGCGGGCGAAGAAAAACTGTTTTTT.